This T cell receptor (beta chain) was observed in a study of blood T cell repertoires in COVID-19. Study information: Acute and convalescent COVID-19 samples came from the United States, Italy and Spain. The cDNA or gDNA used as material had been derived from T cells, B-cell-depleted T cells, or PBMCs.

Methods used by the authors: Amplified reference gene primers provided the basis for estimating nucleated cell counts. Sequencing was performed with immunoSEQ multiplex PCR; in TCRdb, only in-frame clones are kept and a portion is missing. Clone size and V and J calls were adopted from that table, with D and trimming inferred from the DNA. The repertoire holds about 200,000 clones, with about 77% as singletons. Sequenced material: peripheral blood. This TCR derives from a woman older than 75 with active or convalescent COVID-19.

Here the CDR3 reads CASSGRTSGGADTQYF. CDR3 sequence (DNA): TGTGCCAGTAGTGGGAGGACTAGCGGGGGGGCAGATACGCAGTATTTT. J is TRBJ2-3 and V is TRBV19; 15 bases align to TRBD2. The V gene's germline CDR1 is LNHDA and CDR2 SQIVND (reference sequence). The junction had 4 bases not matched to a gene; V was cut back by 5 bases and J by 4 bases. The CDR3 is made up of 16 amino acids.